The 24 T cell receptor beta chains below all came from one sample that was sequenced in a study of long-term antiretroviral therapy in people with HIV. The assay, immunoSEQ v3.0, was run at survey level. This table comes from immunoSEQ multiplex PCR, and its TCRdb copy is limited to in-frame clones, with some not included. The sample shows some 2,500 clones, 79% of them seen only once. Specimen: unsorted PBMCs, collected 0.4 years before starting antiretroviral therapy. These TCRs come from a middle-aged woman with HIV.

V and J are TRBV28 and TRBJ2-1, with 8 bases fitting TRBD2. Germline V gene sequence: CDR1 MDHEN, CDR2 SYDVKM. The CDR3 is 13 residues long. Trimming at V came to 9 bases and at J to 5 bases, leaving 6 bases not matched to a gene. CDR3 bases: TGTGCCAGTCTTCTAGCGGGTAACAATGAGCAGTTCTTC. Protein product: CASLLAGNNEQFF.

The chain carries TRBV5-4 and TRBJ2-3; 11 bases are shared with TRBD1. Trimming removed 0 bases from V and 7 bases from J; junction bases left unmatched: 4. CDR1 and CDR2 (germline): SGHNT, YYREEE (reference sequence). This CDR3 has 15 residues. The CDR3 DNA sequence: TGTGCCAGCAGCTTGGTTGGGACAGGGGGAAATACGCAGTATTTT. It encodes CASSLVGTGGNTQYF. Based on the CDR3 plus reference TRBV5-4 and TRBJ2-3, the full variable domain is ETGVTQSPTHLIKTRGQQVTLRCSSQSGHNTVSWYQQALGQGPQFIFQYYREEENGRGNFPPRFSGLQFPNYSSELNVNALELDDSALYLCASSLVGTGGNTQYFGPGTRLTVL.

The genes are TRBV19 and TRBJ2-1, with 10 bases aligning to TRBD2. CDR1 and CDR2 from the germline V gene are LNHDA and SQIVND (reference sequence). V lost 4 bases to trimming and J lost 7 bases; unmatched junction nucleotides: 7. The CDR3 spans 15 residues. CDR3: CASSSVAGGVNEQFF. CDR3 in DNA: TGTGCCAGTAGTAGTGTAGCGGGAGGCGTTAATGAGCAGTTCTTC.

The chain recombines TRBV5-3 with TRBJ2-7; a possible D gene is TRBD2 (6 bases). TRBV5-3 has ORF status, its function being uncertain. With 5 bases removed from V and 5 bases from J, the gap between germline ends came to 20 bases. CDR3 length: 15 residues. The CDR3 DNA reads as TGTGCCAGAAGGCGCCGTGCGGGAAAGAGCGACGAGCAGTACTTC. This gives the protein CARRRRAGKSDEQYF.

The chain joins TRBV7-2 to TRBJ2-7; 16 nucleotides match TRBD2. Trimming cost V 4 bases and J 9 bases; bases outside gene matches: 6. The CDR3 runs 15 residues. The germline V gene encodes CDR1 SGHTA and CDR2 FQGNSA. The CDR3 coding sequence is TGTGCCAGCAGCTCGGGACTAGCGGGAGGGCAGGGGCAGTACTTC. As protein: CASSSGLAGGQGQYF.

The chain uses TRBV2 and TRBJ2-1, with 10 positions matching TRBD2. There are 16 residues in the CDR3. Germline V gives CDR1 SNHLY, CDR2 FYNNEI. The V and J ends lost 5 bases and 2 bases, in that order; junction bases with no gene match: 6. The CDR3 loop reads CASSFVLAGAYNEQFF. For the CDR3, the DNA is TGTGCCAGCAGTTTCGTGCTAGCGGGAGCCTACAATGAGCAGTTCTTC. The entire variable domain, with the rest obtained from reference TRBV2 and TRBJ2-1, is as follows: EPEVTQTPSHQVTQMGQEVILRCVPISNHLYFYWYRQILGQKVEFLVSFYNNEISEKSEIFDDQFSVERPDGSNFTLKIRSTKLEDSAMYFCASSFVLAGAYNEQFFGPGTRLTVL.

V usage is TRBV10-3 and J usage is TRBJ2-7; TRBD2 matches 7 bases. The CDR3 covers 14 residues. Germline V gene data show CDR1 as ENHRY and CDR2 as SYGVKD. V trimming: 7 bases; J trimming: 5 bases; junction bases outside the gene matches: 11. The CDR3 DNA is TGTGCCATCAACTCCGCGGCGGGAGAGAACGAGCAGTACTTC. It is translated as CAINSAAGENEQYF.

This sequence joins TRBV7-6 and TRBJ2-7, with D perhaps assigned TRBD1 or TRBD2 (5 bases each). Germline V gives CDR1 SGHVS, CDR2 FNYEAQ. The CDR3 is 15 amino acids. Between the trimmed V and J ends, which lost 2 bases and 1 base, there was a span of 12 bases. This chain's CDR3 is CASSLSGGPSYEQYF. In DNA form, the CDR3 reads TGTGCCAGCAGCTTAAGTGGGGGACCTTCCTACGAGCAGTACTTC.

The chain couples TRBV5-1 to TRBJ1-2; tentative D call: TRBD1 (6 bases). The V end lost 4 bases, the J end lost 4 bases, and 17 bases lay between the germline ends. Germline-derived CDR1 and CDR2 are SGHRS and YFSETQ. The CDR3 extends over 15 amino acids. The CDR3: CASSDSGGGSYGYTF. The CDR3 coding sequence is TGCGCCAGCAGCGACTCTGGGGGCGGGAGCTATGGCTACACCTTC.

The CDR3 sequence: CASRSGVLSTDTQYF. CDR3 bases: TGTGCCAGCAGATCCGGGGTCTTAAGCACAGATACGCAGTATTTT. The V gene is TRBV6-5, the J gene TRBJ2-3, with a weak D call TRBD2 (5 bases). V lost 6 bases, J lost 0 bases, and 13 bases lay in between. Looked up from germline, CDR1 is MNHEY and CDR2 is SVGAGI. This CDR3 has 15 amino acids.

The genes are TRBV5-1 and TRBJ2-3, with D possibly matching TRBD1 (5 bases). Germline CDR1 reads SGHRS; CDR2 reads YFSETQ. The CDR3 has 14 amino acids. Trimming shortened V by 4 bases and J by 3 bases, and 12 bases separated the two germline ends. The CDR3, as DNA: TGCGCCAGCAGCGTGACAGCCGGGACAGATACGCAGTATTTT. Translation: CASSVTAGTDTQYF. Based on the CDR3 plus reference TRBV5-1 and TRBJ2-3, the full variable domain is KAGVTQTPRYLIKTRGQQVTLSCSPISGHRSVSWYQQTPGQGLQFLFEYFSETQRNKGNFPGRFSGRQFSNSRSEMNVSTLELGDSALYLCASSVTAGTDTQYFGPGTRLTVL.

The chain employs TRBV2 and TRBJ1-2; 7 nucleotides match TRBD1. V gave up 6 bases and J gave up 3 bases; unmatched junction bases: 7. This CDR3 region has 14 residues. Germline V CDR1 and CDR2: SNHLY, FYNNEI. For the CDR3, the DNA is TGTGCCAGCAGAGCGGGACAGATAGACTATGGCTACACCTTC. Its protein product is CASRAGQIDYGYTF.

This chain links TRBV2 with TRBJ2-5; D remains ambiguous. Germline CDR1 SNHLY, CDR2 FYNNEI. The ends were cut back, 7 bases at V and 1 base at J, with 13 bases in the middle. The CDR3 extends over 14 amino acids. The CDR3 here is CASIPSHTQETQYF. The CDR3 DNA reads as TGTGCCAGCATACCCTCACACACCCAAGAGACCCAGTACTTC.

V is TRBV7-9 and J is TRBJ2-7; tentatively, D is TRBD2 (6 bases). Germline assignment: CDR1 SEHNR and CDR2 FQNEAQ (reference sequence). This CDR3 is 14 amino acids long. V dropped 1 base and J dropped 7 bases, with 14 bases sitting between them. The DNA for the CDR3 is TGTGCCAGCAGCTTAGGGGGACTCCAGTCAGAGCAGTACTTC. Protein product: CASSLGGLQSEQYF.

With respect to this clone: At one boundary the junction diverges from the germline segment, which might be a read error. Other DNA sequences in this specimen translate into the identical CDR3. CDR3 region: CASSSDGNTGELFF. The DNA for the CDR3 is TGCGCTAGCAGCTCGGACGGGAACACCGGGGAGCTGTTTTTT. The V call is TRBV5-1, the J call TRBJ2-2; no reliable D call. CDR3 length: 14 amino acids. The V gene's germline CDR1 is SGHRS and CDR2 YFSETQ.

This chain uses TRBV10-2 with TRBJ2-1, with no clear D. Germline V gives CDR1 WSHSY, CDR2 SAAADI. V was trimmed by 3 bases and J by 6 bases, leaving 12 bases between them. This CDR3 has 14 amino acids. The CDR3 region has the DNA TGCGCCAGCAGTGAACTCGTCACGGCCAATGAGCAGTTCTTC. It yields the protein CASSELVTANEQFF.

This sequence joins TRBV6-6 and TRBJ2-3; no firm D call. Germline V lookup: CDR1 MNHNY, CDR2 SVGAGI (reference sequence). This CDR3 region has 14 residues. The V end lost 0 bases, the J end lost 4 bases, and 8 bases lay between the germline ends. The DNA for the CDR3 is TGTGCCAGCAGTTACTCGAGGTCCCCAGATACGCAGTATTTT. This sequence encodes CASSYSRSPDTQYF.

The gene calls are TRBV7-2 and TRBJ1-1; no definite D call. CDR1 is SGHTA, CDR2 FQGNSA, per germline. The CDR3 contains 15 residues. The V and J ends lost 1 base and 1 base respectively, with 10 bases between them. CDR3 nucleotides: TGTGCCAGCAGCTTAGGGGCAGTGACGAACACTGAAGCTTTCTTT. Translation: CASSLGAVTNTEAFF.

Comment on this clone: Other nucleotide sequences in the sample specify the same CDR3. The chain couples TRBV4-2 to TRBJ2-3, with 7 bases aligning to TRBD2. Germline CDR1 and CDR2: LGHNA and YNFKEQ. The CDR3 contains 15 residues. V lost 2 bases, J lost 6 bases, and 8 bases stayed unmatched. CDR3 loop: CASSQPGLTTDTQYF. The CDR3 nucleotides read TGTGCCAGCAGCCAACCGGGACTAACCACGGATACGCAGTATTTT.

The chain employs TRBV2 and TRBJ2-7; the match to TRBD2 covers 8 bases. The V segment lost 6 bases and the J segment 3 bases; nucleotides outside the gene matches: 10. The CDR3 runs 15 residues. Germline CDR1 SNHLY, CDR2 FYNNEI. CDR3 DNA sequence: TGTGCCAGCAGCGAGGGGGGAGCGGGAGTCTACGAGCAGTACTTC. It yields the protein CASSEGGAGVYEQYF.

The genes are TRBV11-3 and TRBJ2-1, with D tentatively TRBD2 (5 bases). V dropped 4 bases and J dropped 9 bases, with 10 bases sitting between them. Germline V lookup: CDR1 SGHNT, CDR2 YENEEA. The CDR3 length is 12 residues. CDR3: CASSSRDGEQFF. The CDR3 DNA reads TGTGCCAGCAGCTCCCGGGATGGTGAGCAGTTCTTC.

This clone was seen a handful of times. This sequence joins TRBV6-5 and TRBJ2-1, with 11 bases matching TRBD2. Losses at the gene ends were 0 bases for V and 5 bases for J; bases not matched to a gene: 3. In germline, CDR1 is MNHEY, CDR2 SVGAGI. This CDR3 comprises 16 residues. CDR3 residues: CASSYSSGLADNEQFF. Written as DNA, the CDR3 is TGTGCCAGCAGTTACTCGTCGGGACTAGCGGACAATGAGCAGTTCTTC.

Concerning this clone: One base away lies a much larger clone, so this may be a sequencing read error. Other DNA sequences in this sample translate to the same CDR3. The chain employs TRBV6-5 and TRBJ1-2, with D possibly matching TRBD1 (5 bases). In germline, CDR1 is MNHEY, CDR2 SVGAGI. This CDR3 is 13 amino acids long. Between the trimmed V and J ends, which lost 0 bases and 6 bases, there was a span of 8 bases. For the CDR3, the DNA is TGTGCCAGCAGTTACTCGTCGGGGGATGGCTACACCTTC. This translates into CASSYSSGDGYTF.

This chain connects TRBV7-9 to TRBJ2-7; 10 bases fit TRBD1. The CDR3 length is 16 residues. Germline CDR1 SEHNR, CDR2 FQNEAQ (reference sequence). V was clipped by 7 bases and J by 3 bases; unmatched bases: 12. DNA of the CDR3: TGTGCCAGCACCGGGACAGGGGACCACCATATCTACGAGCAGTACTTC. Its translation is CASTGTGDHHIYEQYF.